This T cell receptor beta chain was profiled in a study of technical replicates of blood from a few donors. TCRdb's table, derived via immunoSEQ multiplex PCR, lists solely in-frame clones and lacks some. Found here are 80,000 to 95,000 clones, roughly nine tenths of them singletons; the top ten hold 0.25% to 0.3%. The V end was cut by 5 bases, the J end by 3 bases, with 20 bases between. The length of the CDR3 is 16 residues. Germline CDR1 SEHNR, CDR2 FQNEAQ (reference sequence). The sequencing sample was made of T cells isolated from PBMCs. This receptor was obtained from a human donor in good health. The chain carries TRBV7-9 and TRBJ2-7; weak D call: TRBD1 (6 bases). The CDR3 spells CASSPRGGVLFYEQYF. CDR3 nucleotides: TGTGCCAGCAGCCCCAGGGGTGGGGTCCTCTTCTACGAGCAGTACTTC.